This TCR beta chain was sequenced for a study of T-cell reconstitution after alpha-beta-depleted transplantation in children. Study-wide results and caveats: Some patients' high day-60 TCRbeta diversity was attributed to recipient cells surviving conditioning. T-cell counts and diversity at one year post-transplant came mainly from newly produced T cells.

Preparing the TCRbeta library involved the use of unique molecular identifiers. TCRdb redid the calling of the PCR reads with MiXCR, one entry per CDR3 protein. The table has tens of thousands of distinct CDR3 sequences, around a sixth seen once. For this clonotype: What it binds is not known.

This CDR3 is built from 19 residues. CDR1 and CDR2 (germline): SGHRS, YFSETQ. V shed 0 bases and J 0 bases; nucleotides not matched to a gene: 8. The material was PBMCs, mostly from graft donor cells, obtained 360 days after TCRalphabeta/CD19-depleted stem cell transplant. The sequence came from a male patient between 2 and 10 years old who had a stem cell transplant for acute lymphoblastic leukemia, so the T cells may come from the graft donor. This chain uses TRBV5-1 with TRBJ2-6, with 8 bases matching TRBD2. The CDR3 bases are TGCGCCAGCAGCTTGGTCTCCCTAGCGGGTTCCTCTGGGGCCAACGTCCTGACTTTC. Protein: CASSLVSLAGSSGANVLTF.